This is a list of T cell receptor beta chains from one sample in a study of blood T cell repertoires in COVID-19. The data were produced by immunoSEQ multiplex PCR, yet TCRdb's version contains in-frame clones alone and is incomplete. The sample shows fewer than 150,000 clones, 85% to 90% of them seen only once. Sequencing used peripheral blood. The receptors stem from a woman of 80 years or more with acute or convalescent COVID-19. CDR3s include the opening cysteine and the closing phenylalanine or tryptophan. D genes are given only for firm matches. A clone size is listed for some rows: how often the clone was seen (once, few, many), or a class if it is expanded.

-,TRBD1,TRBV30,TRBJ2-6,TGTGCCTGGAGTCCCGGGACAGCTGGGGCCAACGTCCTGACTTTC,CAWSPGTAGANVLTF
-,TRBD1,TRBV2,TRBJ2-2,TGTGCCAGCAGTCAGGGGGCCGGGGAGCTGTTTTTT,CASSQGAGELFF
-,TRBD1,TRBV10-2,TRBJ2-2,TGCGCCAGCAGAGTAGGACAGGGGTGGACCGGGGAGCTGTTTTTT,CASRVGQGWTGELFF
-,TRBD2,TRBV7-2,TRBJ2-3,TGTGCCAGCAGCTTAGAAGGGACTAGACCCACAGATACGCAGTATTTT,CASSLEGTRPTDTQYF
-,TRBD1,TRBV10-1,TRBJ1-4,TGCGCCAGCAGTGAAGGACAGGCTAATGAAAAACTGTTTTTT,CASSEGQANEKLFF
-,TRBD1,TRBV6-2/TRBV6-3,TRBJ1-2,TGTGCCAGCAGTCCCCTCCGGGACAGGGACCAAAGGGATGGCTACACCTTC,CASSPLRDRDQRDGYTF
-,-,TRBV12-3/TRBV12-4,TRBJ1-2,TGTGCCAGCAGGTCGGGACTTAACTATGGCTACACCTTC,CASRSGLNYGYTF
-,-,TRBV2,TRBJ2-2,TGTGCCAGCAGTGAGGCCTCGAACACCGGGGAGCTGTTTTTT,CASSEASNTGELFF
-,TRBD2,TRBV18,TRBJ2-5,TGTGCCAGCTCACCACCGAATAGCGGGGGTGAGACCCAGTACTTC,CASSPPNSGGETQYF
-,-,TRBV12-3/TRBV12-4,TRBJ1-1,TGTGCCAGCAGTCCTTGGGCGGGTTCTGAAGCTTTCTTT,CASSPWAGSEAFF
-,-,TRBV10-3,TRBJ2-2,TGTGCCATCGGGACACAGAACACCGGGGAGCTGTTTTTT,CAIGTQNTGELFF
-,TRBD2,TRBV2,TRBJ2-3,TGTGCCAGCAGTCTTCGGACTAGCGGGGGGCAAAGCACAGATACGCAGTATTTT,CASSLRTSGGQSTDTQYF
-,-,TRBV5-5,TRBJ2-2,TGTGCCAGCAGCTTGAACCCTAGTGTTTCCGGGGAGCTGTTTTTT,CASSLNPSVSGELFF
-,-,TRBV19,TRBJ1-5,TGTGCCAGTAGTACCCGACAGACTTATAGCAATCAGCCCCAGCATTTT,CASSTRQTYSNQPQHF
-,TRBD1,TRBV9,TRBJ1-1,TGTGCCAGCACCAAACAATTGGGGACAGGGATGAACACTGAAGCTTTCTTT,CASTKQLGTGMNTEAFF
-,TRBD1,TRBV7-9,TRBJ2-1,TGTGCCAGCAGCTTCTGGGACAGGGACAATGAGCAGTTCTTC,CASSFWDRDNEQFF
-,TRBD1,TRBV7-3,TRBJ2-2,TGTGCCAGCAGCCTTTTTGGACAGGTTGGCGGGGAGCTGTTTTTT,CASSLFGQVGGELFF
-,-,TRBV7-8,TRBJ1-1,TGTGCCAGCAGCTTAGCGGAAAGGCAGGTAGGCACTGAAGCTTTCTTT,CASSLAERQVGTEAFF
-,TRBD1,TRBV25-1,TRBJ1-3,TGTGCCAGCGTTTGGCGTTCAGGGGGTTACCTCTCTGGAAACACCATATATTTT,CASVWRSGGYLSGNTIYF
-,-,TRBV9,TRBJ2-7,TGTGCCAGCAGCGTAGAAGGGAGCGGGTACGAGCAGTACTTC,CASSVEGSGYEQYF
-,TRBD1,TRBV7-9,TRBJ1-4,TGTGCCAGCAGCCACCGACAGGGTTCGGGCGAAAAACTGTTTTTT,CASSHRQGSGEKLFF
-,-,TRBV5-1,TRBJ2-7,TGCGCCAGCAGCCCCGGTTTGTTGAGCTCCTACGAGCAGTACTTC,CASSPGLLSSYEQYF
-,-,TRBV7-8,TRBJ1-1,TGTGCCAGCAGCTTTAGCGGGAACACTGAAGCTTTCTTT,CASSFSGNTEAFF
-,-,TRBV15,TRBJ1-1,TGTGCCACCAGCAGAGACCAACAGAACACTGAAGCTTTCTTT,CATSRDQQNTEAFF
-,-,TRBV11-2,TRBJ1-5,TGTGCCAGCAGCTTAGAGGCAGGCCGAGCGGATCAGCCCCAGCATTTT,CASSLEAGRADQPQHF
-,TRBD1,TRBV30,TRBJ2-7,TGTGCCTGGAGTGACGAGGGACAGGGATCTTACGAGCAGTACTTC,CAWSDEGQGSYEQYF
-,-,TRBV2,TRBJ2-7,TGTGCCAGCAGTGAAGACGGAGGGGCCGAGCAGTACTTC,CASSEDGGAEQYF
-,TRBD2,TRBV7-3,TRBJ2-2,TGTGCCAGCAGCCCGGCGGCGGGGGGAGTCGGGGAGCTGTTTTTT,CASSPAAGGVGELFF
-,TRBD1,TRBV7-9,TRBJ1-1,TGTGCCAGCACCGACAGGGGTGTCGGCTACACTGAAGCTTTCTTT,CASTDRGVGYTEAFF
-,TRBD1,TRBV28,TRBJ1-2,TGTGCCAGCAGTCCCCTGGGACAGGGAGGATCGGCTTATGGCTACACCTTC,CASSPLGQGGSAYGYTF
-,-,TRBV19,TRBJ1-6,TGTGCCACAGCCTCGCGGGCTACTTTGGCCCTCCACTTT,CATASRATLALHF
-,-,TRBV2,TRBJ2-7,TGTGCCAGCAGAAAAGGGAGAGGCCCTGACTACGAGCAGTACTTC,CASRKGRGPDYEQYF
-,TRBD1,TRBV5-1,TRBJ1-3,TGCGCCAGCAGCTACAGGGGCTCTGGAAACACCATATATTTT,CASSYRGSGNTIYF
-,-,TRBV5-4,TRBJ1-2,TGTGCCAGCAGCTTGGGGGGGCCAGCCTCGGGATATGGCTACACCTTC,CASSLGGPASGYGYTF
-,-,TRBV18,TRBJ2-1,TGTGCCAGCTCACCACGGGCAGTTACTAATGAGCAGTTCTTC,CASSPRAVTNEQFF
few,-,TRBV2,TRBJ1-1,TGTGCCAGCACCGGGCCAGGGATGAACACTGAAGCTTTCTTT,CASTGPGMNTEAFF
-,-,TRBV5-6,TRBJ2-2,TGTGCCAGCAGCTTAGGGCAGGGGAACACCGGGGAGCTGTTTTTT,CASSLGQGNTGELFF
-,TRBD1,TRBV5-1,TRBJ2-1,TGCGCCAGCAGGCCCGGGACAGGGGGCTATGAGCAGTTCTTC,CASRPGTGGYEQFF
-,TRBD1,TRBV15,TRBJ1-2,TGTGCCACCAGCAGAGTCGGGGACAGGGCCTATTCTTATGGCTACACCTTC,CATSRVGDRAYSYGYTF
-,TRBD1,TRBV24-1,TRBJ1-2,TGTGCCACCAGTGATGACAGGGCGGGCTACACCTTC,CATSDDRAGYTF
-,TRBD2,TRBV3-1/TRBV3-2,TRBJ2-1,TGTGCCAGCAGCCAAGGCGGGCGGGGGGGATACAATGAGCAGTTCTTC,CASSQGGRGGYNEQFF
-,-,TRBV6-5,TRBJ1-1,TGTGCCAGCAGCTCGGACAGAATGAACACTGAAGCTTTCTTT,CASSSDRMNTEAFF
-,-,TRBV2,TRBJ2-7,TGTGCCAGCTCATCCTCTACCTACGAGCAGTACTTC,CASSSSTYEQYF
-,-,TRBV12-3/TRBV12-4,TRBJ1-2,TGTGCCAGCAGTTTTTTCCAGGGGAAAGGCTACACCTTC,CASSFFQGKGYTF
-,-,TRBV18,TRBJ1-1,TGTGCCAGCTCACCCCTCGTCGCCGAGGTCTCTGAAGCTTTCTTT,CASSPLVAEVSEAFF
-,-,TRBV6-5,TRBJ2-7,TGTGCCAGCAGCTCTCTGACAGTCCCCTCAGGCGAGCAGTACTTC,CASSSLTVPSGEQYF
few,-,TRBV14,TRBJ2-1,TGTGCCAGCAGCCAAGATTCGTGGTATAGTGAGCAGTTCTTC,CASSQDSWYSEQFF
-,TRBD1,TRBV2,TRBJ1-2,TGTGCCAGCAGCGGAGACAGGGCAGCCTATGGCTACACCTTC,CASSGDRAAYGYTF
-,TRBD1,TRBV5-1,TRBJ2-2,TGCGCCAGCAGCTCTCTGGGACAGGGCCCCACCGGGGAGCTGTTTTTT,CASSSLGQGPTGELFF
-,-,TRBV7-9,TRBJ2-5,TGTGCCAGCAGCGTGGACAGTTTTAAAGAGACCCAGTACTTC,CASSVDSFKETQYF
-,-,TRBV20-1,TRBJ2-7,TGCAGTGCTAGTCACCAGGCATCCTACGAGCAGTACTTC,CSASHQASYEQYF
-,-,TRBV30,TRBJ2-5,TGTGCCTGGAGTTCTCGAGAGACCCAGTACTTC,CAWSSRETQYF
-,TRBD2,TRBV4-3,TRBJ2-1,TGCGCCAGCAGCCAAGATCTGAGCGGGAGCTCCTACAATGAGCAGTTCTTC,CASSQDLSGSSYNEQFF